This passage covers 25 T cell receptor beta chains from one sample sequenced in a study of blood T cell repertoires in COVID-19. Sequenced by immunoSEQ multiplex PCR; TCRdb stores in-frame clones only, minus some. The table records tens of thousands of clones, around 91% of them present only once. The sequenced material came from peripheral blood. These receptors all come from a human donor in a cohort sampled during active COVID-19.

The rearrangement uses TRBV30 and TRBJ2-5; 10 positions agree with TRBD1. The length of the CDR3 is 15 residues. Per germline, CDR1 GTSNPN and CDR2 SVGIG (reference sequence). The J segment lost 5 bases and the V segment lost 3 bases, leaving 9 bases of the junction unmatched. The CDR3 nucleotides are TGTGCCTGGAGCATCGCCGGGACAGGGGACGAGACCCAGTACTTC. Its translation: CAWSIAGTGDETQYF.

The gene calls are TRBV18 and TRBJ1-1; D is undetermined. The CDR3 covers 14 residues. V shed 2 bases and J shed 1 base, with 8 bases lying between them. Germline CDR1 is KGHSH and CDR2 is LQKENI. CDR3 DNA sequence: TGTGCCAGCTCACCATTCACTGAGAACACTGAAGCTTTCTTT. It is translated as CASSPFTENTEAFF.

The chain combines TRBV4-3 with TRBJ1-1; D is unresolved. The length of the CDR3 is 15 residues. V lost 0 bases and J 4 bases, leaving 12 bases between the germline ends. The germline V gene has CDR1 LGHNA and CDR2 YSLEER. The chain's CDR3 is CASSQDNAGVTEAFF. The CDR3 DNA follows: TGCGCCAGCAGCCAAGACAATGCGGGAGTCACTGAAGCTTTCTTT.

The genes are TRBV5-5 and TRBJ2-1, with 7 bases that match TRBD2. This CDR3 is 14 amino acids long. Trimming cost V 4 bases and J 4 bases; bases outside gene matches: 5. Per germline, CDR1 SGHKS and CDR2 YYEKEE (reference sequence). The CDR3 sequence is CASSPPAGYNEQFF. Written as DNA, the CDR3 is TGTGCCAGCAGCCCCCCAGCGGGGTACAATGAGCAGTTCTTC.

V gene TRBV2 combines with J gene TRBJ2-5; possibly TRBD2 for D (5 bases). The V gene lost 7 bases and the J gene lost 4 bases, with 13 bases spanning the gap. The CDR3 is 13 amino acids. CDR1 is SNHLY and CDR2 is FYNNEI in the germline V gene. The DNA of the CDR3 is TGTGCCAGCAACCCCGTGGCGGGAGAGACCCAGTACTTC. Translation: CASNPVAGETQYF.

The rearrangement joins TRBV24-1 to TRBJ1-2, with D hard to call. Trimming removed 2 bases from V and 7 bases from J, with 13 bases in between. The germline gives CDR1 KGHDR, CDR2 SFDVKD. The CDR3 runs to 14 residues. The CDR3 here is CATSDSSGLAGYTF. CDR3 nucleotides: TGTGCCACCAGTGATTCGAGCGGGCTCGCTGGCTACACCTTC.

This clone was seen just once. The chain's CDR3 is CASSADVAAGGLEQFF. The CDR3 nucleotides read TGTGCCAGCAGCGCAGACGTGGCGGCGGGGGGTCTTGAGCAGTTCTTC. The chain couples TRBV9 to TRBJ2-1; 8 nucleotides align to TRBD2. CDR3 length: 16 residues. With V trimmed by 3 bases and J by 9 bases, 14 bases remained unmatched. CDR1 SGDLS and CDR2 YYNGEE come from the germline V gene.

J is TRBJ1-6 and V is TRBV9; D may be TRBD1 (5 bases). Trimming took off 1 base at V and 9 bases at J, with 14 bases between the two ends. In germline, CDR1 is SGDLS, CDR2 YYNGEE. The CDR3 spans 15 residues. CDR3 amino acids: CASSVYGNQGSPLHF. CDR3 sequence (DNA): TGTGCCAGCAGCGTATATGGTAACCAGGGTTCACCCCTCCACTTT.

The chain has TRBV7-9 and TRBJ1-1; TRBD1 is a possible D gene (6 bases). CDR1 is SEHNR and CDR2 is FQNEAQ in the germline V gene (reference sequence). The CDR3 spans 14 residues. Trimming shortened V by 5 bases and J by 5 bases, and 15 bases separated the two germline ends. This CDR3 reads CASSLKQGWTEAFF. The CDR3 DNA follows: TGTGCCAGCAGCCTAAAACAGGGTTGGACTGAAGCTTTCTTT.

Only one count was recorded for this clone. The chain combines TRBV19 with TRBJ1-5; weak D call: TRBD1 (5 bases). The germline V gene encodes CDR1 LNHDA and CDR2 SQIVND (reference sequence). This CDR3 contains 15 residues. V shed 5 bases and J shed 1 base, with 12 bases lying between them. The CDR3 DNA reads TGTGCCAGTAGTTGGAGGGGCGGGAGCAATCAGCCCCAGCATTTT. It translates to CASSWRGGSNQPQHF.

The CDR3 nucleotides read TGTGCCACCAGTGAAGGGACAGGGAGCCAGCCCCAGCATTTT. As protein: CATSEGTGSQPQHF. This chain uses TRBV24-1 with TRBJ1-5; 9 nucleotides agree with TRBD1. This CDR3 has 14 residues. CDR1 is KGHDR, CDR2 SFDVKD, per germline. V lost 4 bases and J lost 7; bases outside the gene matches: 4.

The chain carries TRBV7-9 and TRBJ1-6; D possibly corresponds to TRBD1 (6 bases). The CDR3 length is 14 residues. V gave up 4 bases and J gave up 10 bases, with 14 bases separating them. Germline lookup yields CDR1 SEHNR and CDR2 FQNEAQ (reference sequence). CDR3 residues: CASSSVGGRSPLHF. CDR3 sequence (DNA): TGTGCCAGCAGCTCCGTCGGGGGGCGATCACCCCTCCACTTT.

The V and J genes are TRBV30 and TRBJ1-5, with a weak D call TRBD1 (6 bases). Germline V gene data show CDR1 as GTSNPN and CDR2 as SVGIG (reference sequence). CDR3 length: 13 residues. The V gene lost 3 bases and the J gene lost 3 bases, with 9 bases spanning the gap. This chain's CDR3 is CAWRQGINQPQHF. DNA for the CDR3: TGTGCCTGGAGACAGGGAATCAATCAGCCCCAGCATTTT.

This clone has more than one count but fewer than ten. The gene calls are TRBV30 and TRBJ1-6; 8 nucleotides agree with TRBD1. Germline trimming cut 5 bases from V and 7 bases from J; bases unmatched to any gene: 4. The CDR3 has 13 amino acids. Germline CDR1 is GTSNPN and CDR2 is SVGIG (reference sequence). The CDR3 sequence is CAWDGTGNSPLHF. CDR3 in DNA: TGTGCCTGGGACGGGACAGGCAATTCACCCCTCCACTTT.

The V call is TRBV27, the J call TRBJ1-6; weak D call: TRBD1 (6 bases). Germline values: CDR1 MNHEY, CDR2 SMNVEV (reference sequence). Trimming removed 5 bases at V and 6 bases at J, with 17 bases between. The CDR3 is 16 amino acids. CDR3 nucleotides: TGTGCCAGCAGTGGGCCGATCGGGACACCTAATTCACCCCTCCACTTT. Its protein product is CASSGPIGTPNSPLHF.

This rearrangement joins TRBV9 to TRBJ1-3; possible D gene TRBD1, 5 bases. The V and J ends lost 2 bases and 4 bases respectively, with 25 bases between them. In germline, CDR1 is SGDLS, CDR2 YYNGEE. The CDR3 sequence is 19 residues long. The CDR3 here is CASSVRGVEYKTTGNTIYF. The CDR3 DNA sequence: TGTGCCAGCAGCGTCCGGGGGGTTGAGTATAAGACCACCGGAAACACCATATATTTT.

The chain is built from TRBV28 and TRBJ2-7, with 7 positions matching TRBD1. The CDR3 extends over 15 amino acids. The junction had 10 bases not matched to a gene; V was cut back by 5 bases and J by 3 bases. From germline, CDR1 is MDHEN and CDR2 SYDVKM. The CDR3 nucleotides are TGTGCCAGCAGTCGCTACCGGACAGGCGGCTACGAGCAGTACTTC. Protein product: CASSRYRTGGYEQYF.

The V and J genes are TRBV6-2 or TRBV6-3 and TRBJ1-1, with 12 bases matching TRBD1. The CDR3 consists of 17 residues. In germline, CDR1 is MNHEY, CDR2 SVGEGT. Losses at the gene ends were 3 bases for V and 5 bases for J; bases not matched to a gene: 10. The CDR3 region is CASSYQGQGARGTEAFF. Here the CDR3 DNA reads TGTGCCAGCAGTTATCAGGGACAGGGGGCGCGAGGAACTGAAGCTTTCTTT.

The genes are TRBV10-1 and TRBJ1-5; TRBD1 might be the D (5 bases). Germline V gene lookup returns CDR1 WNHNN and CDR2 SYGVQD (reference sequence). V was shortened by 0 bases and J by 5 bases, with 11 bases between the two germline ends. The CDR3 runs to 15 residues. This chain's CDR3 is CASSESDSWDQPQHF. For the CDR3, the DNA is TGCGCCAGCAGTGAGTCTGACAGTTGGGATCAGCCCCAGCATTTT.

This chain links TRBV11-2 with TRBJ2-7; D might be TRBD1 (6 bases). With 7 bases removed from V and 2 bases from J, the gap between germline ends came to 21 bases. This CDR3 spans 16 amino acids. CDR1 is SGHAT, CDR2 FQNNGV, per germline. This CDR3 reads CASTLRGYSQTYEQYF. CDR3 nucleotide sequence: TGTGCCAGCACCCTGAGGGGGTACTCCCAAACCTACGAGCAGTACTTC.

The chain has TRBV28 and TRBJ2-7; D perhaps matches TRBD2 (6 bases). Germline-derived CDR1 and CDR2 are MDHEN and SYDVKM. The V end lost 2 bases, the J end lost 0 bases, and 11 bases lay between the germline ends. The CDR3 has 15 residues. For the CDR3, the DNA is TGTGCCAGCAGTTTAGTTTTCGGGAGCTCCTACGAGCAGTACTTC. The encoded protein is CASSLVFGSSYEQYF.

This chain links TRBV10-3 with TRBJ2-7; TRBD1 aligns across 9 bases. The CDR3 consists of 14 residues. Trimming removed 10 bases from V and 7 bases from J; junction bases left unmatched: 14. The germline gives CDR1 ENHRY, CDR2 SYGVKD. CDR3 protein: CATGTGTGRQEQYF. In nucleotides, the CDR3 is TGTGCCACCGGGACCGGGACAGGGAGGCAAGAGCAGTACTTC.

The rearrangement uses TRBV12-3 or TRBV12-4 and TRBJ1-2, with no clear D. The CDR3 length is 12 residues. V was shortened by 3 bases and J by 6 bases, with 8 bases between the two germline ends. The CDR3 region has the DNA TGTGCCAGCAGTTTCGGGAGGGATGGCTACACCTTC. The encoded protein is CASSFGRDGYTF.

V gene TRBV30 combines with J gene TRBJ2-1; 9 bases are shared with TRBD1. Germline V CDR1 and CDR2: GTSNPN, SVGIG (reference sequence). The CDR3 is made up of 17 amino acids. The J segment lost 5 bases and the V segment lost 8 bases, leaving 19 bases of the junction unmatched. The CDR3 is CAAFIRDRVRGDNEQFF. The CDR3 nucleotides read TGTGCCGCATTCATCCGGGACAGGGTCCGGGGGGACAATGAGCAGTTCTTC.

This chain connects TRBV28 to TRBJ1-2, with TRBD1 matching over 8 bases. Trimming at V came to 5 bases and at J to 4 bases, leaving 9 bases not matched to a gene. Germline CDR1 is MDHEN and CDR2 is SYDVKM. The CDR3 sequence is 15 residues long. The CDR3 here is CASSLLQGARYGYTF. For the CDR3, the DNA is TGTGCCAGCAGTCTACTCCAGGGGGCGCGCTATGGCTACACCTTC.